This TCR beta chain was sequenced during a study of blood T cell repertoires in COVID-19. Study in general: Acute and convalescent COVID-19 specimens originated in the United States, Italy and Spain. T cells, B-cell-depleted T cells, or PBMCs supplied cDNA or gDNA.

This CDR3 spans 13 amino acids. The V gene's germline CDR1 is SEHNR and CDR2 FQNEAQ (reference sequence). Between the trimmed V and J ends, which lost 1 base and 8 bases, there was a span of 11 bases. In the authors' workflow: The authors estimated nucleated cell counts from reference gene primer amplification. Generated by immunoSEQ multiplex PCR, the TCRdb table keeps only in-frame clones and is missing some. V, J and clone size are those of that table, while D and trimming were read from the DNA. Seen here are roughly 57,000 clones, roughly 90% observed once, and the top ten hold about 3.4%. The receptor was derived from a human donor in a cohort sampled during active COVID-19. V is TRBV7-9 and J is TRBJ1-1; D is uncertain. The sample comprised peripheral blood. CDR3 sequence (DNA): TGTGCCAGCAGCTTAGGTCAGGCTGGCGAAGCTTTCTTT. It yields the protein CASSLGQAGEAFF.